This T cell receptor (beta chain) was profiled in a study of identical twins. Germline loops: CDR1 SQVTM, CDR2 ANQGSEA. V lost 7 bases and J lost 4, with 16 bases in between. This CDR3 comprises 14 residues. In the case of this clonotype: Its antigen remains unidentified.

Unique molecular identifiers were present on cDNA, and template switching added a universal primer site. One entry per CDR3 protein results from TCRdb running MiXCR on the 5' RACE reads. The profile shows about 500,000 distinct CDR3 sequences, around 15% of them singletons. Whole-study findings and limits: Memory repertoires lacked the insertion deficit that abundant cord blood beta clonotypes showed. The study found that models underestimated out-of-frame TCR alpha sharing in monozygotic twins. Beta out-of-frame sequences displayed a weaker excess of sharing between twins.

These sequences were also reported in another study, on yellow fever vaccine responses in identical twins.

This receptor was obtained from a woman younger than 35 in good health. The source material was CD4+ T cells sorted from blood. The chain employs TRBV29-1 and TRBJ2-2; either TRBD1 or TRBD2 may fit D (5 bases each). CDR3 protein: CSGSDSGGTGELFF. In nucleotides, the CDR3 is TGCAGCGGATCCGACAGTGGGGGCACCGGGGAGCTGTTTTTT.